The 21 T cell receptor beta chains below were found in one sample sequenced in a study of spatial heterogeneity in lung cancer. Their target antigens are unknown. MiXCR, run by TCRdb on the 5' RACE reads, gives a single entry per CDR3 protein. The sample shows about 16,000 distinct CDR3 sequences, around 5.5% of them seen only once. Findings of the study overall: Tracking of tumor mutation counts was seen in expanded intratumoral alpha and beta TCR counts.

Regarding time point: sample taken at primary tumor resection. The sequences come from lung tumor tissue, collected at surgery. These receptors originate from a female donor with early-stage non-small cell lung cancer.

This clonotype showed up many times. This beta chain is an off-target read within a library intended for alpha chains, so its frequency means little. The chain links TRBV27 to TRBJ2-1; D is unresolved. Germline V CDR1 and CDR2: MNHEY, SMNVEV (reference sequence). The CDR3 runs 18 residues. Between the trimmed V and J ends, which lost 6 bases and 0 bases, there was a span of 21 bases. The DNA for the CDR3 is TGTGCCAGCAGACGAAGCCCGTCAGTCCCCAACTCCTACAATGAGCAGTTCTTC. Protein product: CASRRSPSVPNSYNEQFF.

Ten or more counts support this clonotype. In a library made to pick up alpha chains, this beta chain is a stray read with a size that means little. This chain uses TRBV7-6 with TRBJ1-1; no definite D call. Per the germline V gene, CDR1 is SGHVS and CDR2 is FNYEAQ. This CDR3 is built from 13 residues. Trimming took 1 base from V and 2 from J, leaving 5 bases between them. This chain's CDR3 is CASSLEQNTEAFF. Here the CDR3 DNA reads TGTGCCAGCAGCTTAGAACAAAACACTGAAGCTTTCTTT.

This clonotype was seen repeatedly, ten times or more. This beta chain slipped into a library made for alpha chains as a stray read, so its size is not meaningful. The chain combines TRBV9 with TRBJ1-5; no firm D call. Per the germline V gene, CDR1 is SGDLS and CDR2 is YYNGEE. The CDR3 totals 13 residues. The V and J ends lost 4 bases and 4 bases respectively, with 9 bases between them. The CDR3 here is CASSKADNQPQHF. Here the CDR3 DNA reads TGTGCCAGCAGCAAGGCGGATAATCAGCCCCAGCATTTT.

With regard to this clonotype: Since it is a stray read in a library aimed at alpha chains, this beta chain has a size that is not meaningful. The chain combines TRBV3-1 with TRBJ1-4; the D is unclear. There are 17 residues in the CDR3. The germline gives CDR1 LGHDT, CDR2 YNNKEL (reference sequence). V was pared by 0 bases and J by 8 bases, with 19 bases between. In nucleotides, the CDR3 is TGTGCCAGCAGCCAAGATAATCTCCCGACACGGGAAGAAAAACTGTTTTTT. It is translated as CASSQDNLPTREEKLFF.

This clonotype was seen many times. The library was prepared for alpha chains; this beta chain is a stray read, so its frequency means little. The V gene is TRBV7-9, the J gene TRBJ1-1; a weak D match, TRBD1 (5 bases). CDR3 length equals 14 residues. Germline V gene lookup returns CDR1 SEHNR and CDR2 FQNEAQ (reference sequence). V lost 2 bases to trimming and J lost 6 bases, with 13 bases between them. CDR3 sequence reads: CASSLMGPGAEAFF. The CDR3, as DNA: TGTGCCAGCAGCTTAATGGGACCGGGGGCTGAAGCTTTCTTT.

This clonotype was counted many times. This beta chain turned up in a library designed for alpha chains; as an off-target read, its abundance says little. The CDR3, as DNA: TGTGCCAGCAGCTTAGGAAGTCGATGGTCTGAGCAGTACTTC. It codes for CASSLGSRWSEQYF. V usage is TRBV9 and J usage is TRBJ2-7; D remains ambiguous. This CDR3 has 14 residues. V was clipped by 4 bases and J by 7 bases, with 18 bases between them. Per germline, CDR1 SGDLS and CDR2 YYNGEE.

This clonotype has at least ten counts. Germline and junction disagree at one end, which may indicate a read error. The library was prepared for alpha chains; this beta chain is a stray read, so its frequency means little. V and J are TRBV29-1 and TRBJ2-7; no clear D gene. Germline values: CDR1 SQVTM, CDR2 ANQGSEA. The CDR3 spans 10 residues. The CDR3 loop reads CSALTYLYSF. CDR3 bases: TGCAGCGCCTTGACTTACCTTTATTCCTTC.

By sample share, this clonotype is medium-sized. Little can be read into the size of this beta chain, an off-target read in a library designed for alpha chains. This chain uses TRBV7-8 with TRBJ2-3; TRBD2 might be the D (7 bases). CDR1 SGHVS and CDR2 FQNEAQ come from the germline V gene. The CDR3 is 15 residues long. V lost 5 bases, J lost 4 bases, and 16 bases lay in between. The CDR3 coding sequence is TGTGCCAGCAGCGGCGACGGGGGGCGTTCAGATACGCAGTATTTT. It encodes CASSGDGGRSDTQYF.

This clonotype is medium-sized (0.01 to 0.1%) by share. The library was prepared for alpha chains; this beta chain is a stray read, so its frequency means little. The rearrangement uses TRBV5-1 and TRBJ2-3, with 7 bases fitting TRBD2. The germline V gene has CDR1 SGHRS and CDR2 YFSETQ. The CDR3 is made up of 15 amino acids. V trimming: 4 bases; J trimming: 2 bases; junction bases outside the gene matches: 7. The CDR3 DNA reads as TGCGCCAGCAGCGAAACTAGCGCTTACACAGATACGCAGTATTTT. It is translated as CASSETSAYTDTQYF.

This clonotype was observed at least ten times. In a library made to pick up alpha chains, this beta chain is a stray read with a size that means little. The chain joins TRBV7-9 to TRBJ2-5; the D gene is possibly TRBD1 (6 bases). This CDR3 is built from 13 residues. Germline assignment: CDR1 SEHNR and CDR2 FQNEAQ (reference sequence). Trimming stripped 5 bases from V and 10 bases from J, with 17 bases between. The CDR3 DNA follows: TGTGCCAGCAGCCGGGACATAGATCCAAGCCAGTACTTC. Encoded protein: CASSRDIDPSQYF. Drawing the rest from reference TRBV7-9 and TRBJ2-5, the complete variable domain is DTGVSQNPRHKITKRGQNVTFRCDPISEHNRLYWYRQTLGQGPEFLTYFQNEAQLEKSRLLSDRFSAERPKGSFSTLEIQRTEQGDSAMYLCASSRDIDPSQYFGPGTRLLVL.

To note about this clonotype: For a library built for alpha chains, this beta chain is a stray read; little rests on its size. The rearrangement uses TRBV12-3 or TRBV12-4 and TRBJ2-1; the D is unclear. CDR3 length: 14 residues. V lost 3 bases and J lost 0, with 6 bases in between. The CDR3 region has the DNA TGTGCCAGCAGTTTTGCAGGCTCCTACAATGAGCAGTTCTTC. Translation gives CASSFAGSYNEQFF.

Remarks on this clonotype: Within a library made for alpha chains, this beta chain is off target, and its count is uninformative. V gene TRBV5-1 combines with J gene TRBJ2-1; no firm D call. The V gene lost 4 bases and the J gene lost 9 bases, with 14 bases spanning the gap. The CDR3 has 13 residues. Germline CDR1 and CDR2: SGHRS and YFSETQ. CDR3 amino acids: CASSPAARGEQFF. The CDR3 nucleotides are TGCGCCAGCAGCCCAGCAGCTCGAGGTGAGCAGTTCTTC.

This clonotype appeared a few times. A library prepared for alpha chains yielded this beta chain as an off-target read; its size is of little meaning. The chain recombines TRBV15 with TRBJ2-2; 7 nucleotides align to TRBD2. The V gene end was trimmed by 5 bases and the J gene end by 2 bases; junction bases not matched to a gene: 5. CDR1 LNHNV and CDR2 YYDKDF come from the germline V gene (reference sequence). The CDR3 consists of 15 residues. CDR3 DNA sequence: TGTGCCACCAGCCTCGGGGGGTTCAACACCGGGGAGCTGTTTTTT. Amino acids: CATSLGGFNTGELFF.

This clonotype has ten or more counts. With the library built for alpha chains, this beta chain is off target and its frequency is not meaningful. This sequence joins TRBV5-6 and TRBJ2-1, with D possibly called TRBD1 or TRBD2 (5 bases each). CDR1 is SGHDT, CDR2 YYEEEE, per germline. V was trimmed by 0 bases and J by 7 bases, leaving 20 bases between them. This CDR3 is 17 amino acids long. CDR3 residues: CASSLGVRDDLRNEQFF. The CDR3 DNA reads as TGTGCCAGCAGCTTGGGGGTTCGGGACGATTTAAGGAATGAGCAGTTCTTC. Variable domain in full (rest from reference TRBV5-6 and TRBJ2-1): DAGVTQSPTHLIKTRGQQVTLRCSPKSGHDTVSWYQQALGQGPQFIFQYYEEEERQRGNFPDRFSGHQFPNYSSELNVNALLLGDSALYLCASSLGVRDDLRNEQFFGPGTRLTVL.

This clonotype was counted at least ten times. This beta chain is an off-target read within a library intended for alpha chains, so its frequency means little. The chain employs TRBV5-4 and TRBJ2-2; tentative D call: TRBD2 (6 bases). The ends were cut back, 6 bases at V and 7 bases at J, with 13 bases in the middle. Germline CDR1 and CDR2: SGHNT and YYREEE (reference sequence). The CDR3 length is 13 residues. DNA of the CDR3: TGTGCCAGCACCCCCACTAGCAACGGGGAGCTGTTTTTT. Encoded protein: CASTPTSNGELFF. The variable domain in full, completed from reference TRBV5-4 and TRBJ2-2, reads ETGVTQSPTHLIKTRGQQVTLRCSSQSGHNTVSWYQQALGQGPQFIFQYYREEENGRGNFPPRFSGLQFPNYSSELNVNALELDDSALYLCASTPTSNGELFFGEGSRLTVL.

This clonotype appeared a few times. This beta chain is off target for a library built for alpha chains, so its abundance means little. The chain combines TRBV3-1 with TRBJ2-3, with TRBD1 identical over 8 bases. The junction had 3 bases not matched to a gene; V was cut back by 4 bases and J by 9 bases. Germline CDR1 is LGHDT and CDR2 is YNNKEL (reference sequence). This CDR3 region has 12 residues. The CDR3 spells CASSLWTGTQYF. In DNA, the CDR3 is TGTGCCAGCAGCCTTTGGACAGGGACGCAGTATTTT.

This clonotype was detected ten times or more. This beta chain is an off-target read within a library intended for alpha chains, so its frequency means little. The J gene is TRBJ1-2, the V gene TRBV6-1, with 8 bases that match TRBD1. The V and J ends lost 3 bases and 6 bases, in that order; junction bases with no gene match: 6. This CDR3 is built from 14 residues. The germline V gene has CDR1 MNHNS and CDR2 SASEGT. The CDR3 DNA reads TGTGCCAGCAGTGAGGGACAGGCGTCGGATGGCTACACCTTC. This gives the protein CASSEGQASDGYTF.

This clonotype occurred many times. For a library built for alpha chains, this beta chain is a stray read; little rests on its size. The chain has TRBV20-1 and TRBJ2-1; 7 bases fit TRBD2. Germline V gene lookup returns CDR1 DFQATT and CDR2 SNEGSKA (reference sequence). The CDR3 length is 14 residues. V shed 3 bases and J 0 bases; nucleotides not matched to a gene: 2. CDR3 amino acids: CSARRENSYNEQFF. In DNA form, the CDR3 reads TGCAGTGCTAGGCGGGAGAACTCCTACAATGAGCAGTTCTTC.

This clonotype was seen many times. Little can be read into the size of this beta chain, an off-target read in a library designed for alpha chains. The chain carries TRBV14 and TRBJ2-5, with 11 bases fitting TRBD2. The CDR3 spans 16 residues. Looked up from germline, CDR1 is SGHDN and CDR2 is FVKESK. The J segment lost 4 bases and the V segment lost 4 bases, leaving 8 bases of the junction unmatched. The DNA of the CDR3 is TGTGCCAGCAGCCCCGGGGAGCTAGCGGGAGGAGAGACCCAGTACTTC. Residues: CASSPGELAGGETQYF.

This clonotype was detected a few times. The library was designed around alpha chains, so this beta chain is a stray read whose abundance carries little weight. The chain links TRBV2 to TRBJ1-6; no definite D call. CDR3 length: 9 residues. Germline loops: CDR1 SNHLY, CDR2 FYNNEI. In DNA form, the CDR3 reads TGTGCGGTGGAATCACCCCTCCACTTT. Protein sequence: CAVESPLHF.

This clonotype was detected many times. For a library built for alpha chains, this beta chain is a stray read; little rests on its size. The chain is built from TRBV7-8 and TRBJ2-1; D gene ambiguous. The CDR3 is made up of 16 amino acids. Trimming removed 1 base from V and 9 bases from J, with 19 bases in between. Germline V gene sequence: CDR1 SGHVS, CDR2 FQNEAQ. CDR3 loop: CASSLVRRTAPSEQFF. For the CDR3, the DNA is TGTGCCAGCAGCTTAGTTCGGCGGACCGCCCCGAGTGAGCAGTTCTTC.